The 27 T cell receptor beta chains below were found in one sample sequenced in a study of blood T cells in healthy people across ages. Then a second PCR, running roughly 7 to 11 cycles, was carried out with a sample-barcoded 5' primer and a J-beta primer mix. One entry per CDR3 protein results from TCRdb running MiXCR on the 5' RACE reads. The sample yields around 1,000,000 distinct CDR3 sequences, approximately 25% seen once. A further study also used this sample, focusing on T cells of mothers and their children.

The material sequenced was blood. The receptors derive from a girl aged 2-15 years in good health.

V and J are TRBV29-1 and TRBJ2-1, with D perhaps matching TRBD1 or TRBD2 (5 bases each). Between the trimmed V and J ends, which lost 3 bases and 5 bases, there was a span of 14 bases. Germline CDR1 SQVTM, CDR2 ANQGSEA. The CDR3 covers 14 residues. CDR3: CSVDEGMGNNEQFF. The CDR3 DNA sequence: TGCAGCGTTGACGAGGGGATGGGCAACAATGAGCAGTTCTTC.

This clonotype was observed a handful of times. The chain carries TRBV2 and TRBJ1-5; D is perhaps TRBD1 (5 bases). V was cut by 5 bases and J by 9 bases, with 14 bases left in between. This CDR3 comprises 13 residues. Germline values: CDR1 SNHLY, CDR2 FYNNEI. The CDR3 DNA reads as TGTGCCAGCAGTATTGCTGGGGGTTCGCCCCAGCATTTT. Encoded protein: CASSIAGGSPQHF.

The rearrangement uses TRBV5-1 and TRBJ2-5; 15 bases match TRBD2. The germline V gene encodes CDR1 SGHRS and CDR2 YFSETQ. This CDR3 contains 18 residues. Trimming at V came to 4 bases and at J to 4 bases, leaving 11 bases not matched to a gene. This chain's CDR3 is CASSPKRTSGGAAETQYF. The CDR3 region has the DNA TGCGCCAGCAGCCCGAAACGGACTAGCGGGGGGGCAGCAGAGACCCAGTACTTC.

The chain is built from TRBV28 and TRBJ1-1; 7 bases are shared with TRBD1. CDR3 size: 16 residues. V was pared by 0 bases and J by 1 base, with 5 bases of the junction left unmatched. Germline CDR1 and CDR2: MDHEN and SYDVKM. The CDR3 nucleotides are TGTGCCAGCAGTTTATGGTCCGGGACAGCGAACACTGAAGCTTTCTTT. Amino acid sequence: CASSLWSGTANTEAFF.

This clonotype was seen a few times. The CDR3 coding sequence is TGTGCCACCAGTGGGGACAGGGGGGTGACAGATACGCAGTATTTT. This gives the protein CATSGDRGVTDTQYF. The V call is TRBV24-1, the J call TRBJ2-3, with 11 nucleotides matching TRBD1. The junction had 3 bases not matched to a gene; V was cut back by 5 bases and J by 3 bases. The CDR3 consists of 15 residues. Germline loops: CDR1 KGHDR, CDR2 SFDVKD.

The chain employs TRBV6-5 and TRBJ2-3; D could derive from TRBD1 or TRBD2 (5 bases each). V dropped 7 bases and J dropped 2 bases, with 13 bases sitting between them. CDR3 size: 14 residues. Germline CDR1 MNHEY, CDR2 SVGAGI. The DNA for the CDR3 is TGTGCCAGCAAATTGGGGGAAATCACAGATACGCAGTATTTT. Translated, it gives CASKLGEITDTQYF.

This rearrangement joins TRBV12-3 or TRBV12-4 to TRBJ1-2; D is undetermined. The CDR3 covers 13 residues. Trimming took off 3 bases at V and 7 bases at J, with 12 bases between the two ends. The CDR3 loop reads CASSLLELTGYTF. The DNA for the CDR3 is TGTGCCAGCAGTTTGTTAGAACTCACTGGCTACACCTTC.

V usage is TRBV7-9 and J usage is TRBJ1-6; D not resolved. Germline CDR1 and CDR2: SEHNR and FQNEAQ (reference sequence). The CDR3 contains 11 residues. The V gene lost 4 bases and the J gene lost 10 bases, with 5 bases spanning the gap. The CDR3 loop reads CASSSLSPLHF. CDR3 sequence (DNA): TGTGCCAGCAGCTCCCTCTCACCCCTCCACTTT.

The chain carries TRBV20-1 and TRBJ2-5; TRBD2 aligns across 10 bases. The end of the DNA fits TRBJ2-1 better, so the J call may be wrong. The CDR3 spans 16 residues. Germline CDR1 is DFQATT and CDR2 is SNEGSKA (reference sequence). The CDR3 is CSARDRRLAGANEQFF. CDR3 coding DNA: TGCAGTGCTAGAGATCGAAGGCTAGCGGGGGCCAATGAGCAGTTCTTC.

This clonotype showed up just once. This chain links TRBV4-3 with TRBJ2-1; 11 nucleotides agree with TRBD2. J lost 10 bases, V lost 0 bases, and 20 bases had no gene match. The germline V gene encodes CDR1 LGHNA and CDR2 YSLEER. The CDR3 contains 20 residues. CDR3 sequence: CASSQDREFRRASGGPEQFF. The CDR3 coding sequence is TGCGCCAGCAGCCAAGATCGAGAATTTCGCCGGGCTAGCGGGGGGCCGGAGCAGTTCTTC.

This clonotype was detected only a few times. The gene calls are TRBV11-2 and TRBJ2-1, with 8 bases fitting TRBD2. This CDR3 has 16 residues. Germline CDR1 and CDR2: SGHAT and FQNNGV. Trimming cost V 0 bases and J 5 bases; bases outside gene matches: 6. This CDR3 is CASSLEAGAFHNEQFF. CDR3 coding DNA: TGTGCCAGCAGCTTAGAAGCGGGAGCGTTCCACAATGAGCAGTTCTTC.

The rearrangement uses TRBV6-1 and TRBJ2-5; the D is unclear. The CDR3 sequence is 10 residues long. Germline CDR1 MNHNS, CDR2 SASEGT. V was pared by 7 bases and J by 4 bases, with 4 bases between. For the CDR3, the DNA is TGTGCCAGCATTTCAGAGACCCAGTACTTC. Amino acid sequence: CASISETQYF.

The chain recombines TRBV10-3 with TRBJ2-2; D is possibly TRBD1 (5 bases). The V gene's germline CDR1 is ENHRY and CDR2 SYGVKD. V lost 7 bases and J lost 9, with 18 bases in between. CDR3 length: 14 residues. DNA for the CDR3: TGTGCCATCATGAGAACTGGGGCCCGGAGGGAGCTGTTTTTT. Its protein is CAIMRTGARRELFF.

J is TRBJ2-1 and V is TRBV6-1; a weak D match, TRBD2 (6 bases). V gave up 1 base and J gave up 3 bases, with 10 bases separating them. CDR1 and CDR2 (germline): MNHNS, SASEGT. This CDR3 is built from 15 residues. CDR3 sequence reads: CASSEVAEYYNEQFF. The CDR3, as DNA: TGTGCCAGCAGTGAAGTAGCGGAATACTACAATGAGCAGTTCTTC.

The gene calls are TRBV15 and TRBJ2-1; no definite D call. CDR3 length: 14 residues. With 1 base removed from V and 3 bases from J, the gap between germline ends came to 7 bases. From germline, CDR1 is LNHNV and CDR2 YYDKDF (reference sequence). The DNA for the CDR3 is TGTGCCACCAGCAGAGCCCCTAGCTACAATGAGCAGTTCTTC. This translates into CATSRAPSYNEQFF.

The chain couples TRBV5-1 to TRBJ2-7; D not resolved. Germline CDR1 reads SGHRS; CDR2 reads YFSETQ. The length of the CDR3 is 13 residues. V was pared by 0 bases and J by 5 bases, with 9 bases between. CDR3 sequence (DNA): TGCGCCAGCAGCTTGGTTGTGGGTAACGAGCAGTACTTC. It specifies CASSLVVGNEQYF.

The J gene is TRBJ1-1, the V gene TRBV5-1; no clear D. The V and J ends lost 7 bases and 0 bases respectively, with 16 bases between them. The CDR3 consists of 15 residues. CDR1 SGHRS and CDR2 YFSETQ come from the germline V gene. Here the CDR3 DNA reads TGCGCCAGCCAATCCACAGCGTACATGAACACTGAAGCTTTCTTT. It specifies CASQSTAYMNTEAFF.

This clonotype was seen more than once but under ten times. The CDR3 spells CASSGSIITEAFF. The CDR3 region has the DNA TGTGCCAGCAGCGGTAGTATTATCACTGAAGCTTTCTTT. This rearrangement joins TRBV9 to TRBJ1-1; D remains ambiguous. V was clipped by 3 bases and J by 4 bases, with 10 bases between them. In germline, CDR1 is SGDLS, CDR2 YYNGEE. The CDR3 sequence is 13 residues long.

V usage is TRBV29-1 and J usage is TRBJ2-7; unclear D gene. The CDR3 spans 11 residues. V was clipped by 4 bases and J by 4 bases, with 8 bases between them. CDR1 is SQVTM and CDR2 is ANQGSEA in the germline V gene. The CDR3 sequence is CSVVRRYEQYF. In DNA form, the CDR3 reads TGCAGCGTTGTTCGACGGTACGAGCAGTACTTC.

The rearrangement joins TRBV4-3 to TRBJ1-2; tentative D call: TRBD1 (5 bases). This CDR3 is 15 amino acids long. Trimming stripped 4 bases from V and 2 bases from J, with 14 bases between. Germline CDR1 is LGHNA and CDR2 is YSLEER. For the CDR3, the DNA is TGCGCCAGCAGCCCGATTGGGGCTCCCAACTATGGCTACACCTTC. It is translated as CASSPIGAPNYGYTF.

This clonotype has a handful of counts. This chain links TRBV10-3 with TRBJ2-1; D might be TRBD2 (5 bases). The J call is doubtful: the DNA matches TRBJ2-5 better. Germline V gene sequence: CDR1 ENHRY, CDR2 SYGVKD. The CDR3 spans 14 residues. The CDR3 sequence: CAISKDGEFETQYF. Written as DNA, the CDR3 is TGTGCCATCAGTAAGGACGGGGAGTTCGAGACCCAGTACTTC.

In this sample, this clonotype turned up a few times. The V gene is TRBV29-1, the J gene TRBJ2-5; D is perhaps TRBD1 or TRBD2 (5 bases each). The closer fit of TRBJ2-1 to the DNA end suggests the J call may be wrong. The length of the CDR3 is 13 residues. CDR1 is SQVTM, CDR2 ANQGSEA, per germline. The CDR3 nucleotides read TGCAGCGTTGCTGTGAAAGAGGGGAATGAGCAGTTCTTC. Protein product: CSVAVKEGNEQFF.

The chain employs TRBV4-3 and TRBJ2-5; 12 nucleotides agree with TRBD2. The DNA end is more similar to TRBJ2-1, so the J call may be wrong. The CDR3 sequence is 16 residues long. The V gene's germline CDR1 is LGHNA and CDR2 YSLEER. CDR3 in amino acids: CASSQDQLAGGNEQFF. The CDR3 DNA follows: TGCGCCAGCAGCCAAGATCAACTAGCGGGGGGCAATGAGCAGTTCTTC.

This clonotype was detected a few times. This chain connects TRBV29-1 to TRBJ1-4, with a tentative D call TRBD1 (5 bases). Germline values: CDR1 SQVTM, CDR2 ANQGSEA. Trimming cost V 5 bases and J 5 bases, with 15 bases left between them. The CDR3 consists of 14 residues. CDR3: CSVSYGTRNEKLFF. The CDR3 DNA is TGCAGCGTTTCCTACGGGACCAGGAATGAAAAACTGTTTTTT.

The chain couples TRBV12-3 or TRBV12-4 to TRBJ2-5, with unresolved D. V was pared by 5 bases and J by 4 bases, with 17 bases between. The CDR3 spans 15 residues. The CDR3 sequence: CASSPKLPTGETQYF. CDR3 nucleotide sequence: TGTGCCAGCAGTCCCAAGTTGCCCACTGGAGAGACCCAGTACTTC.

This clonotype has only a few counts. In DNA, the CDR3 is TGTGCCAGCAGCCCCCCTTGGGACAGTCGCGGCTACACCTTC. Amino acids: CASSPPWDSRGYTF. The chain employs TRBV7-9 and TRBJ1-2; 7 positions match TRBD1. Germline CDR1 reads SEHNR; CDR2 reads FQNEAQ (reference sequence). V was clipped by 5 bases and J by 8 bases; unmatched bases: 11. The CDR3 covers 14 residues.

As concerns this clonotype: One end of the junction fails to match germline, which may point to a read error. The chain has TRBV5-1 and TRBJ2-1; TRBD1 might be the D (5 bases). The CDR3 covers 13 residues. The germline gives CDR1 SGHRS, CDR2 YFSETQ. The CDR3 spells CASRTATYSEQFF. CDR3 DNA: TGCGCCAGCAGGACAGCCACCTACAGTGAGCAGTTCTTC. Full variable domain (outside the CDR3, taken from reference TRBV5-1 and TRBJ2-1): KAGVTQTPRYLIKTRGQQVTLSCSPISGHRSVSWYQQTPGQGLQFLFEYFSETQRNKGNFPGRFSGRQFSNSRSEMNVSTLELGDSALYLCASRTATYSEQFFGPGTRLTVL.